One and the same sample provided the 15 T cell receptor beta chains below, sequenced in a study of vaccination effects on CD4 cells after COVID-19. The table came from immunoSEQ multiplex PCR; TCRdb's copy has only in-frame clones and leaves some out. The sample lists around 25,000 clones, about 79% seen once, with 6.5% in the top ten. Their antigen targets remain unknown. The ViraFEST assay expanded antigen-specific CD4+ T cells with viral peptide pools before sequencing. Scientists isolated CD4+ T cells after an approximately 9-day culture period ended. Vaccination of participants consisted of two doses of either the BNT162b2 or mRNA-1273 vaccine. The source material was CD4+ T cells from PBMCs cultured with SARS-CoV-2 spike peptides, sampled after COVID-19 vaccination. The receptors originated from a human donor who received a COVID-19 vaccine. Some clones in this sample may be carry-over from other donors' samples.

The V gene is TRBV10-3, the J gene TRBJ1-2, with D possibly TRBD1 on 5 matching bases. Per the germline V gene, CDR1 is ENHRY and CDR2 is SYGVKD. V lost 3 bases to trimming and J lost 7 bases, with 12 bases between them. The CDR3 is 13 residues long. The CDR3: CAISDGDRFGYTF. As DNA, the CDR3 is TGTGCCATCAGTGACGGTGACAGATTTGGCTACACCTTC.

This chain uses TRBV7-2 with TRBJ1-5; no clear D. Germline loops: CDR1 SGHTA, CDR2 FQGNSA. The CDR3 runs 13 residues. Trimming stripped 4 bases from V and 5 bases from J, with 9 bases between. The CDR3 reads CASSSGSYQPQHF. The CDR3 DNA reads as TGTGCCAGCAGCTCCGGGTCGTATCAGCCCCAGCATTTT.

This clone was counted between two and nine times. The chain couples TRBV30 to TRBJ2-3; D possibly matches TRBD1 or TRBD2 (5 bases each). Germline CDR1 is GTSNPN and CDR2 is SVGIG (reference sequence). This CDR3 is built from 13 residues. The V end lost 3 bases, the J end lost 0 bases, and 7 bases lay between the germline ends. The CDR3 sequence: CAWSRDSTDTQYF. The CDR3, as DNA: TGTGCCTGGAGCCGGGACAGCACAGATACGCAGTATTTT.

The rearrangement links TRBV28 to TRBJ1-2, with a possible D match to TRBD1 (5 bases). V lost 6 bases to trimming and J lost 3 bases, with 17 bases between them. CDR1 MDHEN and CDR2 SYDVKM come from the germline V gene. CDR3 size: 15 residues. The CDR3 protein is CASRPPGGVYYGYTF. In nucleotides, the CDR3 is TGTGCCAGCAGACCTCCGGGGGGAGTATACTATGGCTACACCTTC.

This sequence joins TRBV5-8 and TRBJ2-4, with D tentatively TRBD1 or TRBD2 (7 bases each). The CDR3 consists of 13 residues. V gave up 5 bases and J gave up 7 bases, with 13 bases separating them. Germline CDR1 and CDR2: SGHTS and YDEGEE. Written as DNA, the CDR3 is TGTGCCAGCAGGCAGGGGGGGACCAACATTCAGTACTTC. The encoded protein is CASRQGGTNIQYF.

The chain carries TRBV19 and TRBJ1-5; D unresolved. The CDR3 sequence is 18 residues long. Germline CDR1 LNHDA, CDR2 SQIVND (reference sequence). V lost 9 bases to trimming and J lost 0 bases, with 24 bases between them. The CDR3 region is CASQDSGPSLVSNQPQHF. The DNA of the CDR3 is TGTGCCAGCCAAGACTCGGGTCCTTCCCTCGTTAGCAATCAGCCCCAGCATTTT.

This chain uses TRBV5-4 with TRBJ2-3; perhaps TRBD2 as D (6 bases). Germline lookup yields CDR1 SGHNT and CDR2 YYREEE (reference sequence). This CDR3 has 15 residues. V dropped 1 base and J dropped 3 bases, with 12 bases sitting between them. The CDR3 coding sequence is TGTGCCAGCAGCTTGTTATCTGGGGGGACAGATACGCAGTATTTT. Translation gives CASSLLSGGTDTQYF.

This clone was counted only a few times. This chain joins TRBV9 and TRBJ1-6; TRBD1 agrees at 11 bases. The ends lost 3 bases at V and 9 bases at J; junction bases unmatched: 8. This CDR3 comprises 16 residues. The germline gives CDR1 SGDLS, CDR2 YYNGEE. This chain's CDR3 is CASSASSGQGGSPLHF. In DNA, the CDR3 is TGTGCCAGCAGCGCGTCCTCGGGACAGGGGGGTTCACCCCTCCACTTT.

The rearrangement links TRBV19 to TRBJ2-2, with TRBD2 matching over 7 bases. CDR3 length: 14 amino acids. V shed 8 bases and J 1 base; nucleotides not matched to a gene: 4. The germline CDR1 and CDR2 sequences are LNHDA and SQIVND (reference sequence). The CDR3 sequence: CASLGGWNTGELFF. The CDR3 DNA follows: TGTGCCAGTCTCGGGGGGTGGAACACCGGGGAGCTGTTTTTT. The full variable domain, its missing parts supplied by reference TRBV19 and TRBJ2-2, is DGGITQSPKYLFRKEGQNVTLSCEQNLNHDAMYWYRQDPGQGLRLIYYSQIVNDFQKGDIAEGYSVSREKKESFPLTVTSAQKNPTAFYLCASLGGWNTGELFFGEGSRLTVL.

The J gene is TRBJ2-3, the V gene TRBV4-3; 9 bases line up with TRBD1. The V and J ends lost 4 bases and 1 base, in that order; junction bases with no gene match: 0. The CDR3 length is 14 residues. Germline V lookup: CDR1 LGHNA, CDR2 YSLEER. The CDR3 DNA sequence: TGCGCCAGCAGCCGGGACAGGGGCACAGATACGCAGTATTTT. Translation gives CASSRDRGTDTQYF.

This rearrangement joins TRBV21-1 to TRBJ2-1. TRBV21-1 is an annotated pseudogene. The CDR3 runs to 13 residues. The CDR3 nucleotides are TGTGCCAGGACCCTACATTCCCCCAATGAGCAGTTCTTC. As protein: CARTLHSPNEQFF.

The rearrangement joins TRBV2 to TRBJ2-7, with TRBD1 matching 7 bases. Germline CDR1 reads SNHLY; CDR2 reads FYNNEI. The CDR3 extends over 13 amino acids. J lost 2 bases, V lost 5 bases, and 3 bases had no gene match. CDR3 coding DNA: TGTGCCAGCAGTCGGGACAGTACCTACGAGCAGTACGTC. Its translation: CASSRDSTYEQYV.

The genes are TRBV6-5 and TRBJ1-1, with 8 positions matching TRBD1. The CDR3 has 12 residues. Germline assignment: CDR1 MNHEY and CDR2 SVGAGI. V gave up 6 bases and J gave up 6 bases; unmatched junction bases: 3. The CDR3 bases are TGTGCCAGCAGGGACAGGGTGCCTGAAGCTTTCTTT. Its translation: CASRDRVPEAFF.

The chain has TRBV18 and TRBJ1-1; tentative D call: TRBD1 (5 bases). Germline V gene lookup returns CDR1 KGHSH and CDR2 LQKENI. The CDR3 runs to 15 residues. With 2 bases removed from V and 0 bases from J, the gap between germline ends came to 10 bases. The CDR3 region is CASSPAPGMNTEAFF. The CDR3 region has the DNA TGTGCCAGCTCACCAGCCCCAGGGATGAACACTGAAGCTTTCTTT.

This chain connects TRBV6-5 to TRBJ1-1, with 7 bases aligning to TRBD1. V lost 10 bases and J lost 0; bases outside the gene matches: 5. CDR1 and CDR2 from the germline V gene are MNHEY and SVGAGI. The CDR3 covers 13 residues. CDR3 sequence: CAKQGGLNTEAFF. The CDR3 DNA reads as TGTGCCAAACAAGGGGGCCTGAACACTGAAGCTTTCTTT.